Shown below are 9 T cell receptor beta chains from a single sample sequenced in a study of blood T cell repertoires in COVID-19. TCRdb's table, derived via immunoSEQ multiplex PCR, lists solely in-frame clones and lacks some. Of around 200,000 clones listed, approximately 82% are singletons. Sequenced input: peripheral blood. The receptors shown here come from a woman aged 45 to 65 with acute or convalescent COVID-19.

The chain is built from TRBV9 and TRBJ2-3; TRBD2 aligns across 9 bases. CDR1 SGDLS and CDR2 YYNGEE come from the germline V gene. The V segment lost 3 bases and the J segment 0 bases; nucleotides outside the gene matches: 5. The CDR3 extends over 16 amino acids. CDR3 sequence reads: CASSAQTSGSTDTQYF. CDR3 sequence (DNA): TGTGCCAGCAGCGCCCAGACTAGCGGAAGCACAGATACGCAGTATTTT.

This clone was seen just once. V usage is TRBV3-1 (or the pseudogene TRBV3-2) and J usage is TRBJ1-1; no reliable D call. Per the germline V gene, CDR1 is LGHDT and CDR2 is YNNKEL (reference sequence). This CDR3 region has 11 residues. V was shortened by 0 bases and J by 8 bases, with 4 bases between the two germline ends. The chain's CDR3 is CASSQDLEAFF. CDR3 bases: TGTGCCAGCAGCCAAGACCTCGAAGCTTTCTTT.

The V call is TRBV6-1, the J call TRBJ2-1; 10 nucleotides match TRBD2. The V gene end was trimmed by 3 bases and the J gene end by 8 bases; junction bases not matched to a gene: 13. The CDR3 runs 17 residues. CDR1 and CDR2 from the germline V gene are MNHNS and SASEGT. CDR3 DNA sequence: TGTGCCAGCAGTGATAAGAAATGGACTAGCGGCCCTCATGAGCAGTTCTTC. As protein: CASSDKKWTSGPHEQFF.

The chain uses TRBV29-1 and TRBJ2-3, with D perhaps TRBD2 (6 bases). V was shortened by 5 bases and J by 0 bases, with 12 bases between the two germline ends. The CDR3 contains 14 residues. The V gene's germline CDR1 is SQVTM and CDR2 ANQGSEA. This CDR3 reads CSVRPGTSTDTQYF. DNA of the CDR3: TGCAGCGTTCGTCCAGGGACTAGCACAGATACGCAGTATTTT.

This clone appeared once. The gene calls are TRBV6-1 and TRBJ1-2; D uncertain. The CDR3 spans 11 residues. V lost 3 bases to trimming and J lost 7 bases, with 6 bases between them. Germline lookup yields CDR1 MNHNS and CDR2 SASEGT. The CDR3 protein is CASSDPGGYTF. In DNA form, the CDR3 reads TGTGCCAGCAGTGATCCAGGTGGCTACACCTTC.

J is TRBJ1-3 and V is TRBV6-6; no clear D gene. The CDR3 length is 15 residues. Germline V gives CDR1 MNHNY, CDR2 SVGAGI (reference sequence). V was clipped by 2 bases and J by 1 base, with 9 bases between them. The DNA for the CDR3 is TGTGCCAGCAGTTACCCCCTAGTATCTGGAAACACCATATATTTT. This sequence encodes CASSYPLVSGNTIYF.

J is TRBJ2-1 and V is TRBV28; 12 bases map to TRBD2. The CDR3 has 15 amino acids. The V gene end was trimmed by 2 bases and the J gene end by 10 bases; junction bases not matched to a gene: 6. Germline CDR1 is MDHEN and CDR2 is SYDVKM. CDR3 sequence: CASSLPSGRGGEQFF. The CDR3 bases are TGTGCCAGCAGTTTACCTAGCGGGAGGGGAGGAGAGCAGTTCTTC.

The chain links TRBV5-1 to TRBJ2-7, with D possibly TRBD2 on 6 matching bases. This CDR3 has 15 residues. V lost 0 bases and J lost 0, with 10 bases in between. Germline values: CDR1 SGHRS, CDR2 YFSETQ. The CDR3 sequence is CASSLGAGRSYEQYF. CDR3 sequence (DNA): TGCGCCAGCAGCTTGGGAGCGGGCCGCTCCTACGAGCAGTACTTC.

This chain links TRBV28 with TRBJ2-5, with 7 bases lining up with TRBD2. J was trimmed by 2 bases and V by 7 bases; bases with no gene match: 10. CDR3 length: 15 residues. Germline CDR1 MDHEN, CDR2 SYDVKM. The CDR3 DNA is TGTGCCAGCATCCCATGGGGGGGAAGGCAAGAGACCCAGTACTTC. This encodes CASIPWGGRQETQYF.